This T cell receptor (beta chain) was obtained from a study of blood T cell repertoires in COVID-19. Study-wide context: COVID-19 samples, acute and convalescent, were from the United States, Italy and Spain. From T cells, B-cell-depleted T cells, or PBMCs came the material, which was cDNA or gDNA.

Original analysis: Amplification with reference gene primers provided the estimates of nucleated cell counts. Sequencing used immunoSEQ multiplex PCR; TCRdb keeps in-frame clones, though not all of them. Clonal size and the V and J genes are those of that table, whereas D and trimming came from the DNA. The sample records approximately 80,000 clones, 81% being singletons. Germline assignment: CDR1 MDHEN and CDR2 SYDVKM. V was shortened by 5 bases and J by 0 bases, with 20 bases between the two germline ends. This CDR3 is built from 17 residues. This receptor was identified in a man older than 75 with acute or convalescent COVID-19. Source material: peripheral blood. The chain uses TRBV28 and TRBJ2-7; a possible D gene is TRBD1 (6 bases). The chain's CDR3 is CASSPPVGATGSYEQYF. The CDR3 nucleotides read TGTGCCAGCAGTCCTCCCGTGGGGGCGACGGGCTCCTACGAGCAGTACTTC.